The entry below gives a single T cell receptor (beta chain) sequence along with its context. Its antigen is still unknown. Selected positively for CCR7 and CD45RO-negative, naive CD8 cells excluded terminally differentiated effector memory CD45RA+ cells. J gave up 2 bases and V 0 bases, and 8 bases lay outside the gene matches. The germline gives CDR1 SGHDT, CDR2 YYEEEE. The CDR3 consists of 16 residues. This entry comes from a study of shared clonotypes between healthy human individuals. Overall study findings and caveats: Generally, naive subsets came out with larger estimated richness than memory subsets. Between a handful of donors, naive CD4 clonotypes were shared at a level of about 5%.

Per sorted-subset replicate PCR, input was approximately 200 ng DNA, representing around 30,000 T cell genomes. Only in-frame clones appear in the TCRdb table, and some are missing; sequencing was by immunoSEQ multiplex PCR. Found here are some 2 million clones, just under 95% of them singletons; the top ten hold 1% to 1.5%. The chain combines TRBV5-6 with TRBJ2-7; 7 positions agree with TRBD1. The sample taken for sequencing was naive CD8+ T cells sorted from blood. This clonotype was obtained from a young man in good health. This CDR3 reads CASSLAVSGQTYEQYF. CDR3 coding DNA: TGTGCCAGCAGCTTGGCCGTATCGGGACAGACCTACGAGCAGTACTTC.